The clone carrying this T cell receptor (beta chain) was observed a handful of times. The entry originates in a study of blood T cells in healthy people across ages. The CDR3 extends over 14 amino acids. V lost 5 bases to trimming and J lost 5 bases; unmatched junction nucleotides: 4. CDR1 is SGHTA and CDR2 is FQGTGA in the germline V gene. Together with a sample-barcoded 5' primer, a J-beta primer mix was included in a second PCR lasting about 6 to 11 cycles. TCRdb redid the calling of the 5' RACE reads with MiXCR, one entry per CDR3 protein. The sample carries around 1.1 million distinct CDR3 sequences, more than 30% recorded once.

This TCR was sampled from a young man in good health. The chain links TRBV7-3 to TRBJ1-1; 11 nucleotides align to TRBD1. Input material: blood. Here the CDR3 DNA reads TGTGCCAGCAGCAACGGACAGGGGGCTACTGAAGCTTTCTTT. Amino acids: CASSNGQGATEAFF.